This T cell receptor beta chain was captured by sequencing in a study of CD4+ T cells in melanoma. J was trimmed by 7 bases and V by 5 bases; bases with no gene match: 4. The CDR3 extends over 12 amino acids. Germline-derived CDR1 and CDR2 are SNHLY and FYNNEI. Some clones are missing from TCRdb's copy, which holds only in-frame ones; the method was immunoSEQ multiplex PCR. The repertoire consists of about 14,000 clones, with around 68% occurring once and the leading ten covering 15% to 20%. Findings of the study overall: Diverse differentiation states were reported for melanoma neoantigen-specific CD4+ T cells. CD8+ T cell, macrophage and B cell function reportedly correlated with neoantigen-specific CD4+ T cells.

As to this clone: Its specificity is not known.

V usage is TRBV2 and J usage is TRBJ2-7, with 8 bases aligning to TRBD1. What was sequenced was cells from a culture (not recorded whether cultured in vitro). This TCR was sampled from a human donor with melanoma. The CDR3 sequence: CASSRTGWEQYF. For the CDR3, the DNA is TGTGCCAGCAGTAGGACAGGGTGGGAGCAGTACTTC. The full variable domain, rest sourced from reference TRBV2 and TRBJ2-7, is EPEVTQTPSHQVTQMGQEVILRCVPISNHLYFYWYRQILGQKVEFLVSFYNNEISEKSEIFDDQFSVERPDGSNFTLKIRSTKLEDSAMYFCASSRTGWEQYFGPGTRLTVT.